The present entry profiles one T cell receptor beta chain with its context. Its antigen is still unknown. This entry comes from a study of cytomegalovirus exposure and HLA in healthy donors. Study-wide results and limits: According to the study, 180 or so TCR beta chains were cytomegalovirus-associated.

The CDR3 extends over 14 amino acids. V shed 0 bases, J shed 5 bases, and the junction held 0 bases outside the gene matches. Germline assignment: CDR1 SGHVS and CDR2 FQNEAQ. Here immunoSEQ multiplex PCR was the method, and the copy in TCRdb shows in-frame clones only, minus some. The sample consists of some 150,000 clones, about 94% of them appearing once. The receptor comes from a man aged 18 to 29 in good health and CMV-seropositive. The genes are TRBV7-8 and TRBJ1-4, with 7 bases that match TRBD1. The specimen was PBMCs. The DNA for the CDR3 is TGTGCCAGCAGCTTAGCCAGGGGGAATGAAAAACTGTTTTTT. This encodes CASSLARGNEKLFF.